These T cell receptor beta chains were read from a single sample in a study of T cells in Graves' hyperthyroidism and ophthalmopathy. TCRdb reprocessed the multiplex PCR reads with MiXCR, giving one entry per CDR3 protein. The sample contains about 250,000 distinct CDR3 sequences, about 25% of which appear only once. The sample taken for sequencing was blood. The receptors come from a woman aged 40 to 50 with Graves' ophthalmopathy. Both conserved end residues are part of each CDR3. The order of the fields is D gene, J gene, clone size, V gene, CDR3 DNA, CDR3 protein. D genes are given only for firm matches. A row's size may be missing; if present it is once, few, many or a size class.

d_gene: TRBD2; j_gene: TRBJ2-7; abundance: many; v_gene: TRBV6-2/TRBV6-3; CDR3nt: TGTGCCAGCAGACGGACTAGCGGAGAATCCTACGAGCAGTACTTC; CDR3aa: CASRRTSGESYEQYF
d_gene: NA; j_gene: TRBJ1-6; abundance: few; v_gene: TRBV7-9; CDR3nt: TGTGCCAGCAGCCCCTCGACAGATTACTCACCCCTCCACTTT; CDR3aa: CASSPSTDYSPLHF
d_gene: TRBD2; j_gene: TRBJ2-2; abundance: many; v_gene: TRBV28; CDR3nt: TGTGCCAGCATGTGGACTAGCGACACCGGGGAGCTGTTTTTT; CDR3aa: CASMWTSDTGELFF
d_gene: NA; j_gene: TRBJ1-5; abundance: few; v_gene: TRBV4-2; CDR3nt: TGTGCCAGCAGCCAAGCCTTTGACAGCGCCTATAGCAATCAGCCCCAGCATTTT; CDR3aa: CASSQAFDSAYSNQPQHF
d_gene: TRBD1; j_gene: TRBJ1-3; abundance: NA; v_gene: TRBV20-1; CDR3nt: TGCAGTGCAGGGACAGATACTGGAAACACCATATATTTT; CDR3aa: CSAGTDTGNTIYF
d_gene: TRBD1; j_gene: TRBJ1-1; abundance: once; v_gene: TRBV6-1; CDR3nt: TGTGCCAGCAACCGACAGGGAGGCACTGAAGCTTTCTTT; CDR3aa: CASNRQGGTEAFF
d_gene: TRBD2; j_gene: TRBJ2-7; abundance: once; v_gene: TRBV4-1; CDR3nt: TGCGCCAGCAGCCAGCTAGCGGGAGCCCTCACTGGGGACGAGCAGTCCTTC; CDR3aa: CASSQLAGALTGDEQSF
d_gene: NA; j_gene: TRBJ2-7; abundance: NA; v_gene: TRBV28; CDR3nt: TGTGCCAGCAGTTATCCGGGGTTCACCTACGAGCAGTACTTC; CDR3aa: CASSYPGFTYEQYF
d_gene: NA; j_gene: TRBJ1-1; abundance: many; v_gene: TRBV12-3/TRBV12-4; CDR3nt: TGTGCCAGCAGTTGGGAGAACACTGAAGCTTTCTTT; CDR3aa: CASSWENTEAFF
d_gene: TRBD1; j_gene: TRBJ2-7; abundance: many; v_gene: TRBV27; CDR3nt: TGTGCCAGCAGCCTGACAGGGACCAACGAGCAGTACTTC; CDR3aa: CASSLTGTNEQYF
d_gene: NA; j_gene: TRBJ2-7; abundance: NA; v_gene: TRBV12-3/TRBV12-4; CDR3nt: TGTGCCAGCACCCGGGGGAGCGGAGGGGCGGAATACGAGCAGTACTTC; CDR3aa: CASTRGSGGAEYEQYF
d_gene: NA; j_gene: TRBJ2-6; abundance: many; v_gene: TRBV5-1; CDR3nt: TGCGCCAGCAGCCCCGTAACAGGTTTCTCTGGGGCCAACGTCCTGACTTTC; CDR3aa: CASSPVTGFSGANVLTF
d_gene: NA; j_gene: TRBJ2-5; abundance: many; v_gene: TRBV15; CDR3nt: TGTGCCACCAGCAGAGATATGGGGGTTTGGGAGACCCAGTACTTC; CDR3aa: CATSRDMGVWETQYF
d_gene: NA; j_gene: TRBJ1-5; abundance: many; v_gene: TRBV28; CDR3nt: TGTGCCAGCAGTCTAGGCCAGGAGAATCAGCCCCAGCATTTT; CDR3aa: CASSLGQENQPQHF
d_gene: NA; j_gene: TRBJ2-5; abundance: many; v_gene: TRBV5-1; CDR3nt: TGCGCCAGCAGCCCGGAGGCCGGGGGCCGAGAGACCCAGTACTTC; CDR3aa: CASSPEAGGRETQYF
d_gene: NA; j_gene: TRBJ1-2; abundance: few; v_gene: TRBV3-1; CDR3nt: TGTGCCAGCAGCCAAGATCTATTGGGGGGAGATAACTATGGCTACACCTTC; CDR3aa: CASSQDLLGGDNYGYTF
d_gene: NA; j_gene: TRBJ1-1; abundance: NA; v_gene: TRBV6-1; CDR3nt: TGTGCCAGCATAAAGGGTGCGGTGAACACTGAAGCTTTCTTT; CDR3aa: CASIKGAVNTEAFF
d_gene: TRBD2; j_gene: TRBJ2-7; abundance: many; v_gene: TRBV12-3/TRBV12-4; CDR3nt: TGTGCCAGCAGTTGGGCGGGAGCAACCGAGCAGTACTTC; CDR3aa: CASSWAGATEQYF
d_gene: NA; j_gene: TRBJ1-1; abundance: many; v_gene: TRBV6-5; CDR3nt: TGTGCCAGCAGTTACTCGATGGGGAACACTGAAGCTTTCTTT; CDR3aa: CASSYSMGNTEAFF
d_gene: NA; j_gene: TRBJ2-2; abundance: many; v_gene: TRBV11-1; CDR3nt: TGTGCCAGCAGTTACTGGGGTGGGAGCAGCACCGGGGAGCTGTTTTTT; CDR3aa: CASSYWGGSSTGELFF
d_gene: TRBD2; j_gene: TRBJ2-5; abundance: NA; v_gene: TRBV19; CDR3nt: TGTGCCAGTAGTACCCAATATGGGCGGGAGAGTGAGACTCAGTACTTC; CDR3aa: CASSTQYGRESETQYF
d_gene: TRBD2; j_gene: TRBJ2-7; abundance: many; v_gene: TRBV5-5; CDR3nt: TGTGCCAGCAGCTTGGCCCTAGCGGGAGTGGCATACGAGCAGTACTTC; CDR3aa: CASSLALAGVAYEQYF